This entry features one T cell receptor beta chain sequence. These data belong to a study of blood T cell repertoires in COVID-19. Study-wide background: The United States, Italy and Spain provided the acute and convalescent COVID-19 samples.

The CDR3 spans 19 residues. Germline V gives CDR1 SGDLS, CDR2 YYNGEE. Germline trimming cut 0 bases from V and 4 bases from J; bases unmatched to any gene: 8. Authors' analysis steps: The assay estimated nucleated cells by amplifying reference gene primers. Libraries were prepared by immunoSEQ multiplex PCR; TCRdb keeps only in-frame clonotypes and omits some of them. V and J calls and clone size are copied from that table; D and trimming were computed from the DNA. Of around 70,000 clones detected, approximately 90% appear once; the ten largest clones hold about 8.1%. This clonotype was obtained from a young man with acute or convalescent COVID-19. The chain carries TRBV9 and TRBJ2-2, with 14 bases identical to TRBD2. The sequenced sample consisted of peripheral blood. This chain's CDR3 is CASSVGGTSGSLSTGELFF. CDR3 bases: TGTGCCAGCAGCGTAGGGGGGACTAGCGGGAGTCTTTCCACCGGGGAGCTGTTTTTT.